The clone carrying this TCR beta chain has a handful of counts. With V trimmed by 3 bases and J by 0 bases, 8 bases remained unmatched. This CDR3 is 17 amino acids long. Germline assignment: CDR1 LNHDA and CDR2 SQIVND (reference sequence). Enrolled during active infection, Seattle patients were then followed longitudinally. Sequencing used immunoSEQ multiplex PCR; TCRdb keeps in-frame clones, though not all of them. The table records 150,000 or so clones, around 82% of them present only once. The data were taken from a study of blood T cell repertoires in COVID-19. Study details: Samples came from the United States, Italy and Spain, spanning acute and convalescent COVID-19.

The chain links TRBV19 to TRBJ2-3; 8 bases align to TRBD2. What was sequenced was peripheral blood. The receptor comes from a woman between 40 and 50 years old with COVID-19, enrolled during active disease. The CDR3 nucleotides are TGTGCCAGTAGTATCTCCAAGCGGGAGACTAGCACAGATACGCAGTATTTT. Encoded protein: CASSISKRETSTDTQYF. Using reference TRBV19 and TRBJ2-3 for the parts outside the CDR3, the full variable domain is DGGITQSPKYLFRKEGQNVTLSCEQNLNHDAMYWYRQDPGQGLRLIYYSQIVNDFQKGDIAEGYSVSREKKESFPLTVTSAQKNPTAFYLCASSISKRETSTDTQYFGPGTRLTVL.